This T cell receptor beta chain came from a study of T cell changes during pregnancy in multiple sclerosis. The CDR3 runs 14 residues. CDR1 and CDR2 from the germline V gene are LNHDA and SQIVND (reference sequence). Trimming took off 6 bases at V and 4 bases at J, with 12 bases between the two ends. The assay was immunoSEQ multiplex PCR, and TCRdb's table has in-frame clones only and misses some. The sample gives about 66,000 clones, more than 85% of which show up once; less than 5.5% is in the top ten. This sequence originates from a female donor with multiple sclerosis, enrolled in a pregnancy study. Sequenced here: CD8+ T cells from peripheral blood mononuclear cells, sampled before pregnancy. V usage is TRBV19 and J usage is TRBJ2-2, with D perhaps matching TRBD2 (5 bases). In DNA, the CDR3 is TGTGCCAGTAGAACCACTAGATTCACCGGGGAGCTGTTTTTT. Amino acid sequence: CASRTTRFTGELFF.